A selection of T cell receptor beta chains follows, all from one sample in a study of blood T cell repertoires in COVID-19. Assay: immunoSEQ multiplex PCR; the TCRdb copy retains only in-frame clones and omits some. The table lists 200,000 to 250,000 clones, about nine tenths of them singletons, with roughly 6.5% in the top ten. The sequencing sample was made of peripheral blood. The receptors stem from a man aged 55 to 70 who had recovered from COVID-19. Each CDR3 is given with its conserved first and last residue. The D gene is left open where the match is weak. For some rows the clone size is stated as once, few or many, or as a class when expanded; others skip it.

v_gene	d_gene	abundance	j_gene	CDR3aa	CDR3nt
TRBV5-4	NA	NA	TRBJ1-4	CASSWGGPTNEKLFF	TGTGCCAGCAGCTGGGGGGGGCCAACTAATGAAAAACTGTTTTTT
TRBV7-8	NA	NA	TRBJ2-3	CASSLRGRGSSTDTQYF	TGTGCCAGCAGCCTCCGCGGGCGGGGCTCTAGCACAGATACGCAGTATTTT
TRBV6-5	NA	NA	TRBJ2-3	CASRDSGASTDTQYF	TGTGCCAGCAGAGATAGCGGAGCTAGCACAGATACGCAGTATTTT
TRBV6-2/TRBV6-3	TRBD2	few	TRBJ2-1	CASSYSSGTSGYNEQFF	TGTGCCAGCAGTTACTCTTCCGGGACTAGCGGCTACAATGAGCAGTTCTTC
TRBV29-1	NA	NA	TRBJ1-1	CSVEDHGGGTEAFF	TGCAGCGTTGAAGATCACGGGGGGGGCACTGAAGCTTTCTTT
TRBV27	NA	NA	TRBJ1-6	CASSLGPGLNSPLHF	TGTGCCAGCAGTTTAGGTCCGGGACTTAACTCACCCCTCCACTTT
TRBV7-3	TRBD1	NA	TRBJ2-7	CASSLTGNGYEQYF	TGTGCCAGCAGCTTGACAGGGAATGGTTACGAGCAGTACTTC
TRBV11-3	NA	NA	TRBJ1-1	CASSREDTEAFF	TGTGCCAGCAGTCGGGAGGACACTGAAGCTTTCTTT
TRBV2	NA	NA	TRBJ1-4	CASSFQEPNEKLFF	TGTGCCAGCAGCTTTCAGGAACCTAATGAAAAACTGTTTTTT
TRBV7-2	TRBD2	NA	TRBJ2-7	CASSSPSGSSEQYF	TGTGCCAGCAGCTCCCCTAGCGGGAGTAGCGAGCAGTACTTC
TRBV5-4	NA	NA	TRBJ2-1	CASSQDSHEQFF	TGTGCCAGCAGTCAAGACAGCCATGAGCAGTTCTTC
TRBV7-2	TRBD2	NA	TRBJ2-1	CASSLTSGANYNEQFF	TGTGCCAGCAGCTTAACTAGCGGGGCGAACTACAATGAGCAGTTCTTC
TRBV18	NA	NA	TRBJ1-4	CASSPYSSHEKLFF	TGTGCCAGCTCACCATACAGCTCACACGAAAAACTGTTTTTT
TRBV12-3/TRBV12-4	NA	NA	TRBJ1-2	CASSRGGPGYTF	TGTGCCAGCAGTCGGGGGGGCCCTGGCTACACCTTC